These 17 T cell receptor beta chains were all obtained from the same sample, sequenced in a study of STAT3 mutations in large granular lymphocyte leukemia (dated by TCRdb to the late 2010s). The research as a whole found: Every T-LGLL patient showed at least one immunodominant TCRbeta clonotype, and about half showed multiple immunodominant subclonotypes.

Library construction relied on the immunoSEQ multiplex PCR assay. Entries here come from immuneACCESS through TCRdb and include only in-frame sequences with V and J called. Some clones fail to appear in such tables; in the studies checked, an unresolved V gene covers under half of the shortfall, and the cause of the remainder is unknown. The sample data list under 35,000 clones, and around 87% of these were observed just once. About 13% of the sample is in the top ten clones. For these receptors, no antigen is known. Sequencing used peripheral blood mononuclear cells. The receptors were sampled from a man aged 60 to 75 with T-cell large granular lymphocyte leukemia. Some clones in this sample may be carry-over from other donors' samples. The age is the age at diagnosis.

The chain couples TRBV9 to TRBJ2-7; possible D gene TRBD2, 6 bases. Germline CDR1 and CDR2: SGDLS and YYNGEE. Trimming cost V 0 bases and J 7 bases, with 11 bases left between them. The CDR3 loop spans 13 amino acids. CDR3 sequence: CASSVVPGGEQYF. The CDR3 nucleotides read TGTGCCAGCAGCGTAGTCCCCGGAGGGGAGCAGTACTTC.

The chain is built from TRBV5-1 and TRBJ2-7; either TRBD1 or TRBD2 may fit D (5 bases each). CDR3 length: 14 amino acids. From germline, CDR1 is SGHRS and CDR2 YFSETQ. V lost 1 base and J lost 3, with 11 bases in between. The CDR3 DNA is TGCGCCAGCAGCTTGTCGGGACGGAACTACGAGCAGTACTTC. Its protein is CASSLSGRNYEQYF.

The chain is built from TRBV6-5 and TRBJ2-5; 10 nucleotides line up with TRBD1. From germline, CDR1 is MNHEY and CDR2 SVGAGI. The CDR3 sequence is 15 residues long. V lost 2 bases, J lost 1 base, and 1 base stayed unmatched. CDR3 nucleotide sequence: TGTGCCAGCAGTTACCGGACAGGGGGCCAAGAGACCCAGTACTTC. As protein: CASSYRTGGQETQYF.

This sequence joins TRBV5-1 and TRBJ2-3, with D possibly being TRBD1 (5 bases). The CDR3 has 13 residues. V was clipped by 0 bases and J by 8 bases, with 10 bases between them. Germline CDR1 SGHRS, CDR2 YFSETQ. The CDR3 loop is CASSLEGPGTQYF. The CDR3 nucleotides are TGCGCCAGCAGCTTGGAGGGGCCCGGTACGCAGTATTTT.

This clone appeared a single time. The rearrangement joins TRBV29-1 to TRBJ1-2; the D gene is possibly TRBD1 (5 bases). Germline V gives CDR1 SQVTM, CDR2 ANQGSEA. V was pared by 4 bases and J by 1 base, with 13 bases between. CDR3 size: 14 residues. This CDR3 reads CSVGIGDNNYGYTF. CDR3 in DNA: TGCAGCGTTGGGATAGGGGATAATAACTATGGCTACACCTTC.

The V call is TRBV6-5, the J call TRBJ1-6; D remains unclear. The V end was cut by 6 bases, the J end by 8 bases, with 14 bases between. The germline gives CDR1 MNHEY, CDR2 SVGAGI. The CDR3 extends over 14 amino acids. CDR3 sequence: CASRFYREYSPLHF. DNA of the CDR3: TGTGCCAGCAGATTTTATAGGGAGTATTCACCCCTCCACTTT.

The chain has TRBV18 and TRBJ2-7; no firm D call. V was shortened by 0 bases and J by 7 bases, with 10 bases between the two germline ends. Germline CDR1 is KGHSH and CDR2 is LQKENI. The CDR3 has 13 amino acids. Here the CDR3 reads CASSPPSLGEQYF. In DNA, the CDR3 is TGTGCCAGCTCACCACCCAGCTTGGGAGAGCAGTACTTC.

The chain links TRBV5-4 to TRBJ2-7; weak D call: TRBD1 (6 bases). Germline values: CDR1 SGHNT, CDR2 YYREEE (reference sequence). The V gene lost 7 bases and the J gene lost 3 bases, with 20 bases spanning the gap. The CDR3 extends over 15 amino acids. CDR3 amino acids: CASHFSGDKNYEQYF. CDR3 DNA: TGTGCCAGCCACTTTTCCGGGGACAAGAACTACGAGCAGTACTTC. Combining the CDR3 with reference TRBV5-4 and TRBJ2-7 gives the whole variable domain ETGVTQSPTHLIKTRGQQVTLRCSSQSGHNTVSWYQQALGQGPQFIFQYYREEENGRGNFPPRFSGLQFPNYSSELNVNALELDDSALYLCASHFSGDKNYEQYFGPGTRLTVT.

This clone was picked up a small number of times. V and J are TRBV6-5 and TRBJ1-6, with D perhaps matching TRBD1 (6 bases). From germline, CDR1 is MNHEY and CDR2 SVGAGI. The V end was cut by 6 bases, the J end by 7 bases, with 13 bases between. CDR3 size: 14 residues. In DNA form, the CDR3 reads TGTGCCAGCAGCAAGACAGGTCCCAATTCACCCCTCCACTTT. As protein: CASSKTGPNSPLHF.

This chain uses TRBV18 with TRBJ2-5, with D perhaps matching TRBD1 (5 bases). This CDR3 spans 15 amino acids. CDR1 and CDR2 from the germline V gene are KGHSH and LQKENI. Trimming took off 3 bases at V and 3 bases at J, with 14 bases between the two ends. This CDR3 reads CASSPREGAEETQYF. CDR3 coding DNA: TGTGCCAGCTCACCCCGCGAAGGGGCCGAAGAGACCCAGTACTTC. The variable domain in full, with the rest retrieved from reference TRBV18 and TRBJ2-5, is NAGVMQNPRHLVRRRGQEARLRCSPMKGHSHVYWYRQLPEEGLKFMVYLQKENIIDESGMPKERFSAEFPKEGPSILRIQQVVRGDSAAYFCASSPREGAEETQYFGPGTRLLVL.

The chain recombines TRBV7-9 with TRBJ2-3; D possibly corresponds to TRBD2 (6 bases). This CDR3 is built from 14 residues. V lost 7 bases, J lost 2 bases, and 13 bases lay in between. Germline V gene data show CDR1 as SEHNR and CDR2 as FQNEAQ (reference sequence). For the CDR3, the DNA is TGTGCCAGCAAGCAGGAGGGCCTCACAGATACGCAGTATTTT. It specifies CASKQEGLTDTQYF.

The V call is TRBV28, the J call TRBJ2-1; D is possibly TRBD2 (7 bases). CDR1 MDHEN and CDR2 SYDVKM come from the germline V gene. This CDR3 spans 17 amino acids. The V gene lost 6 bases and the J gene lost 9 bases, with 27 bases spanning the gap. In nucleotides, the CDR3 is TGTGCCAGCAGAGGGGGGGGCGGAATATTGGGCAATGTTGAGCAGTTCTTC. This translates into CASRGGGGILGNVEQFF. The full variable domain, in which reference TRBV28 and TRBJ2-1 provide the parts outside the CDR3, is DVKVTQSSRYLVKRTGEKVFLECVQDMDHENMFWYRQDPGLGLRLIYFSYDVKMKEKGDIPEGYSVSREKKERFSLILESASTNQTSMYLCASRGGGGILGNVEQFFGPGTRLTVL.

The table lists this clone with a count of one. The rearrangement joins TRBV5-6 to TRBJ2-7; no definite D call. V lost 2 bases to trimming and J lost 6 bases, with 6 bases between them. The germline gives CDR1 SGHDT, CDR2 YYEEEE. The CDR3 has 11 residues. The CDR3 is CASSFRFEQYF. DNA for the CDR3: TGTGCCAGCAGCTTCCGGTTCGAGCAGTACTTC.

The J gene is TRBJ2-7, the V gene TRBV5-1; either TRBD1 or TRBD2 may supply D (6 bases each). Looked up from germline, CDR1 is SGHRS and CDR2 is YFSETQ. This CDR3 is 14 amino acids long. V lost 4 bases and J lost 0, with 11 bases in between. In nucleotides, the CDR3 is TGCGCCAGCAGCCCGGAGGGGGTCTCCTACGAGCAGTACTTC. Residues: CASSPEGVSYEQYF. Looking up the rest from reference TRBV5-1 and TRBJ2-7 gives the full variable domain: KAGVTQTPRYLIKTRGQQVTLSCSPISGHRSVSWYQQTPGQGLQFLFEYFSETQRNKGNFPGRFSGRQFSNSRSEMNVSTLELGDSALYLCASSPEGVSYEQYFGPGTRLTVT.

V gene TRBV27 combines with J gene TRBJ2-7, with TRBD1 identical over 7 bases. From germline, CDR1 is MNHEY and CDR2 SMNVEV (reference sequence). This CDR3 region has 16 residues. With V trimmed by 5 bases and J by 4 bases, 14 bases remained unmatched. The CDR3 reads CASSVGTASRGYEQYF. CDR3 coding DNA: TGTGCCAGCAGTGTAGGGACAGCGAGTAGGGGATACGAGCAGTACTTC.

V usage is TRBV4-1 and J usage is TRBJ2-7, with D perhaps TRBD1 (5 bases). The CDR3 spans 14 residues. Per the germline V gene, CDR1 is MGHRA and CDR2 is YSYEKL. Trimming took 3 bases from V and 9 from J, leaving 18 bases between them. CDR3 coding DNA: TGCGCCAGCAGCCAGGCGGCAGGGTCCGAAGGGCAGTACTTC. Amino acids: CASSQAAGSEGQYF.

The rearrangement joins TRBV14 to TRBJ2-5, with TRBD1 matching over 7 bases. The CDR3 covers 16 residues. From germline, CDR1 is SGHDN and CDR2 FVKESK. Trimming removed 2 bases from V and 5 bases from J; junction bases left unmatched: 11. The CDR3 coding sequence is TGTGCCAGCAGCCAACTGAAGGGGGCCCGCGGTGAGACCCAGTACTTC. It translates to CASSQLKGARGETQYF.